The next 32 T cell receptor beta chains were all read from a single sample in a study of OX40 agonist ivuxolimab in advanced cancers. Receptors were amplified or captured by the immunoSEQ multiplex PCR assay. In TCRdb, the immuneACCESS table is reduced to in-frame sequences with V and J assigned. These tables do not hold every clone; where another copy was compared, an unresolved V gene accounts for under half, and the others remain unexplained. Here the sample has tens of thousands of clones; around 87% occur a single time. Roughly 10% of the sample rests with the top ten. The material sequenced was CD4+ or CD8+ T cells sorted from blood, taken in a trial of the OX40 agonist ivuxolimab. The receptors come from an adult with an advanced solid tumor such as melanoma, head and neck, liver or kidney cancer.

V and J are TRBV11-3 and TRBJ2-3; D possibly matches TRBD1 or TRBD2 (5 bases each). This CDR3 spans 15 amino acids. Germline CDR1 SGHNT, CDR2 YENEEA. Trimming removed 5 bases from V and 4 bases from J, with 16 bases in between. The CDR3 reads CASSLRQGPADTQYF. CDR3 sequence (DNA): TGTGCCAGCAGCCTCAGGCAGGGACCCGCAGATACGCAGTATTTT. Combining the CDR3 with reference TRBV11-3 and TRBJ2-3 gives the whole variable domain EAGVVQSPRYKIIEKKQPVAFWCNPISGHNTLYWYLQNLGQGPELLIRYENEEAVDDSQLPKDRFSAERLKGVDSTLKIQPAELGDSAVYLCASSLRQGPADTQYFGPGTRLTVL.

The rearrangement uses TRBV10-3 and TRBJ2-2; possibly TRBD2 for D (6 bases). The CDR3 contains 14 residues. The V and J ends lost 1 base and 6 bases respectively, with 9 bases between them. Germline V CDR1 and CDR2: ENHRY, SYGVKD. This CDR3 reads CAISELRESGELFF. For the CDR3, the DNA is TGTGCCATCAGTGAGTTACGGGAGTCCGGGGAGCTGTTTTTT.

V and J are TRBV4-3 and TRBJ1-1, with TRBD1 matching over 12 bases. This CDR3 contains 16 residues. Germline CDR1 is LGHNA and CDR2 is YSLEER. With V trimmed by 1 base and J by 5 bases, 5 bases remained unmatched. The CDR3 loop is CASSQVGQGAGTEAFF. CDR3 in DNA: TGCGCCAGCAGCCAAGTGGGACAGGGGGCAGGGACTGAAGCTTTCTTT.

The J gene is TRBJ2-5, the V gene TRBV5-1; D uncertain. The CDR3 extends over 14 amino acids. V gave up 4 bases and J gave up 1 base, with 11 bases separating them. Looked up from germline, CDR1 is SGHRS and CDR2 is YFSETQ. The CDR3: CASSAFGVQETQYF. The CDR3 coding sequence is TGCGCCAGCAGCGCCTTTGGAGTCCAAGAGACCCAGTACTTC.

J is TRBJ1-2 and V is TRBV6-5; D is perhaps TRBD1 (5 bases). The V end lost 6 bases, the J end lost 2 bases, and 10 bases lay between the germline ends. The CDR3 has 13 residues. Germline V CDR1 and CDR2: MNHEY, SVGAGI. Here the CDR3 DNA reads TGTGCCAGCAGCTCGGGACGGAACTATGGCTACACCTTC. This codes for CASSSGRNYGYTF.

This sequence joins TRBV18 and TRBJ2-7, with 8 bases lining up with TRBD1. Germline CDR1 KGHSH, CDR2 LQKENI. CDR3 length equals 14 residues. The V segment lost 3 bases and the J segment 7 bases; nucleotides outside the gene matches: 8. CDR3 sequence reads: CASSPQGASGEQYF. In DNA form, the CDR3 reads TGTGCCAGCTCACCCCAGGGGGCGAGCGGGGAGCAGTACTTC.

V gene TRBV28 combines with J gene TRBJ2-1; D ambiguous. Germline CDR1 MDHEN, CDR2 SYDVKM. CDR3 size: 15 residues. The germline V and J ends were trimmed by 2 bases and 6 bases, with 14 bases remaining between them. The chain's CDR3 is CASSLREWRGNEQFF. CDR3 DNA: TGTGCCAGCAGTTTAAGGGAATGGCGTGGCAATGAGCAGTTCTTC.

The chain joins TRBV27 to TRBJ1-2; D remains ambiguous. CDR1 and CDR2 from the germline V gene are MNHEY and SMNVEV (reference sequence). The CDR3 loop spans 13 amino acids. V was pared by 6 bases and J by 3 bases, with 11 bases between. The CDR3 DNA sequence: TGTGCCAGCAGATTGGACGGAGACTATGGCTACACCTTC. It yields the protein CASRLDGDYGYTF.

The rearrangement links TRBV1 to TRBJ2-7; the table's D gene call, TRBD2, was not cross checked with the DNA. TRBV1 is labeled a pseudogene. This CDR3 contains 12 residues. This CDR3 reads CTSSPRAYEQYF. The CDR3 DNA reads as TGCACCAGCAGCCCTCGAGCCTACGAGCAGTACTTC.

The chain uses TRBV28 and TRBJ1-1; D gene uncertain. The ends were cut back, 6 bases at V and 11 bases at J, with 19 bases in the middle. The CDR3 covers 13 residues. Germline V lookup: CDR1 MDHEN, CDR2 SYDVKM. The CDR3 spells CASRPPGFGEAFF. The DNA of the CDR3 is TGTGCCAGCAGACCCCCCGGCTTTGGGGAGGCTTTCTTT.

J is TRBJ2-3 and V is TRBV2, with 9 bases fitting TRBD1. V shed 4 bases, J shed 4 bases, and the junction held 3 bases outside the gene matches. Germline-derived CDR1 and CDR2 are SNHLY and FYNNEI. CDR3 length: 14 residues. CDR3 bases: TGTGCCAGCAGTGGGACAGGGGTCCCAGATACGCAGTATTTT. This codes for CASSGTGVPDTQYF.

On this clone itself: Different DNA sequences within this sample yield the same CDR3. This CDR3 reads CASSRDSYNEQFF. The CDR3 DNA reads as TGTGCCAGCAGCCGGGACAGCTACAATGAGCAGTTCTTC. V usage is TRBV7-2 and J usage is TRBJ2-1; 7 bases match TRBD1. V lost 5 bases to trimming and J lost 3 bases; unmatched junction nucleotides: 1. Germline CDR1 and CDR2: SGHTA and FQGNSA. The CDR3 is 13 amino acids. Variable domain in full (rest from reference TRBV7-2 and TRBJ2-1): GAGVSQSPSNKVTEKGKDVELRCDPISGHTALYWYRQSLGQGLEFLIYFQGNSAPDKSGLPSDRFSAERTGGSVSTLTIQRTQQEDSAVYLCASSRDSYNEQFFGPGTRLTVL.

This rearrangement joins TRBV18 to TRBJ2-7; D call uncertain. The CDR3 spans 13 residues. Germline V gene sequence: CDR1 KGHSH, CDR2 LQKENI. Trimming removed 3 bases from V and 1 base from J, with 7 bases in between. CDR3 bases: TGTGCCAGCTCACCTGGGCAATCCTACGAGCAGTACTTC. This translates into CASSPGQSYEQYF. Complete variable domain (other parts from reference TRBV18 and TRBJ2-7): NAGVMQNPRHLVRRRGQEARLRCSPMKGHSHVYWYRQLPEEGLKFMVYLQKENIIDESGMPKERFSAEFPKEGPSILRIQQVVRGDSAAYFCASSPGQSYEQYFGPGTRLTVT.

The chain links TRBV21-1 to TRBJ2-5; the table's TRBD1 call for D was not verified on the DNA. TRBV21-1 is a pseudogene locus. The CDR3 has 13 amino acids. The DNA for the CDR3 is TGTGCCAGCAGCAAAGAGGGGGAACGGACCCAGTACTTC. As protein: CASSKEGERTQYF.

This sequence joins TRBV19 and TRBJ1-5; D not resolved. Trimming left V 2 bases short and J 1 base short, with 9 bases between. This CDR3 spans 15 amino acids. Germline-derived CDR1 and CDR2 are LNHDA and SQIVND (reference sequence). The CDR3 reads CASSISGESNQPQHF. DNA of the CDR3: TGTGCCAGTAGTATAAGCGGGGAGAGCAATCAGCCCCAGCATTTT.

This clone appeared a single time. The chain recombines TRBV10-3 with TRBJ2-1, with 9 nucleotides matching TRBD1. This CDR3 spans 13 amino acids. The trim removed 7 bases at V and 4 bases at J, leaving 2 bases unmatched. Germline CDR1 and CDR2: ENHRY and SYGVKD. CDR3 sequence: CAITGQGYNEQFF. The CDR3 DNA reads TGTGCCATCACGGGACAGGGTTACAATGAGCAGTTCTTC.

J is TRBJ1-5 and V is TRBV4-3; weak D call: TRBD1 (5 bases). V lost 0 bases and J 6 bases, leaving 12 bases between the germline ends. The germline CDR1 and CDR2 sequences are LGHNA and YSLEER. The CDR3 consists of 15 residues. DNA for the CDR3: TGCGCCAGCAGCCAAGAGGAGGGGAAAGGTCAGCCCCAGCATTTT. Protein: CASSQEEGKGQPQHF.

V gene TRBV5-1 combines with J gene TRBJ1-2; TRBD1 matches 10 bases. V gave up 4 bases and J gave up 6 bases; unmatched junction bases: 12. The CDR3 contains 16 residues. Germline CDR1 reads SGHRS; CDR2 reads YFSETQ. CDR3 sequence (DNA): TGCGCCAGCAGCCTGCCGCGGGACAGGGGAAAGGATGGCTACACCTTC. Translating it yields CASSLPRDRGKDGYTF. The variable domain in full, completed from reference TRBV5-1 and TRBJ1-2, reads KAGVTQTPRYLIKTRGQQVTLSCSPISGHRSVSWYQQTPGQGLQFLFEYFSETQRNKGNFPGRFSGRQFSNSRSEMNVSTLELGDSALYLCASSLPRDRGKDGYTFGSGTRLTVV.

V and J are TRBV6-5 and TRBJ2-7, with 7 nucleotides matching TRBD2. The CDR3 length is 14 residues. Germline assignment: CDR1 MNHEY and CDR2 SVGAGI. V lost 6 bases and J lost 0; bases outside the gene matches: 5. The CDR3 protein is CASRISGPSYEQYF. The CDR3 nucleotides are TGTGCCAGCAGGATTAGCGGGCCCTCCTACGAGCAGTACTTC.

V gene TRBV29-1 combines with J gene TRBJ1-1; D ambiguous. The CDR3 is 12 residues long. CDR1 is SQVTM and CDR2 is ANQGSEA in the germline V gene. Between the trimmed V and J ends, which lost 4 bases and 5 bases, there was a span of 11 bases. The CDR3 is CSVVGSGTEAFF. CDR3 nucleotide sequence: TGCAGCGTTGTAGGGAGCGGGACTGAAGCTTTCTTT.

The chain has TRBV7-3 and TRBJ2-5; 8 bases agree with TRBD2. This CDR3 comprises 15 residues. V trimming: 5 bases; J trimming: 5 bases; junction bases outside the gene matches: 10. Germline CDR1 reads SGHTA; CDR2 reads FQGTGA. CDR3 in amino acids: CASSPLGLVSETQYF. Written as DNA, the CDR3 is TGTGCCAGCAGCCCCCTGGGACTAGTTAGCGAGACCCAGTACTTC.

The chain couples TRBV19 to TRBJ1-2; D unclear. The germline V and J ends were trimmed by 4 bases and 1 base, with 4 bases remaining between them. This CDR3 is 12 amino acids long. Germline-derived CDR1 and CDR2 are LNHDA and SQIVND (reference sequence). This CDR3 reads CASSRLNYGYTF. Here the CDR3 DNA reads TGTGCCAGTAGTAGACTTAACTATGGCTACACCTTC.

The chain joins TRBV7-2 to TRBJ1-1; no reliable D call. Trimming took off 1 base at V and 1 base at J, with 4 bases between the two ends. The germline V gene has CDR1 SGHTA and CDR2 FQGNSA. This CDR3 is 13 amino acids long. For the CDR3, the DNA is TGTGCCAGCAGCTTAGAGCCGAACACTGAAGCTTTCTTT. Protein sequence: CASSLEPNTEAFF.

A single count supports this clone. CDR3 nucleotides: TGTGCCATCCACAGGACGAGCTCCTACGAGCAGTACTTC. Protein product: CAIHRTSSYEQYF. The chain uses TRBV28 and TRBJ2-7; TRBD1 is a possible D gene (5 bases). The germline CDR1 and CDR2 sequences are MDHEN and SYDVKM. This CDR3 has 13 residues. V was cut by 10 bases and J by 0 bases, with 13 bases left in between.

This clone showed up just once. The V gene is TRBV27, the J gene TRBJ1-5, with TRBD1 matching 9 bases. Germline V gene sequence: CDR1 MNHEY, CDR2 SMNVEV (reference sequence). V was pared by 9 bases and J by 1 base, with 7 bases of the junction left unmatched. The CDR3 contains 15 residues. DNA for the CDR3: TGTGCCAGGTACAGGGGGCGTGGAAGCAATCAGCCCCAGCATTTT. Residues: CARYRGRGSNQPQHF.

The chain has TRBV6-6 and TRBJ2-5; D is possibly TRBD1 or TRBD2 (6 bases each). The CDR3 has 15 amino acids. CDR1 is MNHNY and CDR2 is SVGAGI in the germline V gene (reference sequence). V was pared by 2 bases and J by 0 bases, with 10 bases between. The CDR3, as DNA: TGTGCCAGCAGTTACAGGGGGGCCAACCAAGAGACCCAGTACTTC. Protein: CASSYRGANQETQYF.

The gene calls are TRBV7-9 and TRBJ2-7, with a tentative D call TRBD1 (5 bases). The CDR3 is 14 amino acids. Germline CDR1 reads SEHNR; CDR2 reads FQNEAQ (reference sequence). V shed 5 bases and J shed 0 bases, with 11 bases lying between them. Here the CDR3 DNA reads TGTGCCAGCAGCCCAGACAGACTCTCCTACGAGCAGTACTTC. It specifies CASSPDRLSYEQYF. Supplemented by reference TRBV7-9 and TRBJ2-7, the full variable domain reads DTGVSQNPRHKITKRGQNVTFRCDPISEHNRLYWYRQTLGQGPEFLTYFQNEAQLEKSRLLSDRFSAERPKGSFSTLEIQRTEQGDSAMYLCASSPDRLSYEQYFGPGTRLTVT.

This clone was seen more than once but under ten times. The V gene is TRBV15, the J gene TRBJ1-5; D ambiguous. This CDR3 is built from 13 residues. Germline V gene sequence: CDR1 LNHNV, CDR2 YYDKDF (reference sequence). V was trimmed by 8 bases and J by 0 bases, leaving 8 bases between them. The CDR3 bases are TGTGCCACCCGTGGCTTTAGCAATCAGCCCCAGCATTTT. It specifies CATRGFSNQPQHF.

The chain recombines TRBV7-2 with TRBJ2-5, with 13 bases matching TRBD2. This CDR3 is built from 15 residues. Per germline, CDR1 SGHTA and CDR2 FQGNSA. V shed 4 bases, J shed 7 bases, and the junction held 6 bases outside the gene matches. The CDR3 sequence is CASSSWTSGRLTQYF. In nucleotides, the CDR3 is TGTGCCAGCAGCTCCTGGACTAGCGGGAGATTGACCCAGTACTTC.

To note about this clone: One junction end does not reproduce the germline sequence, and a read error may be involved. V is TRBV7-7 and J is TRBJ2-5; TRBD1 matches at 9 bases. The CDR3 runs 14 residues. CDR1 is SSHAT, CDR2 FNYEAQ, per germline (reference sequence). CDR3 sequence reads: CASSVQGAGETQYF. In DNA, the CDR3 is TGTGCTAGCAGCGTACAGGGGGCGGGGGAGACCCAGTACTTC.

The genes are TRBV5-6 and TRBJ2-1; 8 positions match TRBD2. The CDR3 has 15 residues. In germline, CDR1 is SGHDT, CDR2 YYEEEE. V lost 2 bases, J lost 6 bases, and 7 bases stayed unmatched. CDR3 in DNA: TGTGCCAGCAGCTTCTGGGGGCTAGCGGGCAATGAGCAGTTCTTC. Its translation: CASSFWGLAGNEQFF.

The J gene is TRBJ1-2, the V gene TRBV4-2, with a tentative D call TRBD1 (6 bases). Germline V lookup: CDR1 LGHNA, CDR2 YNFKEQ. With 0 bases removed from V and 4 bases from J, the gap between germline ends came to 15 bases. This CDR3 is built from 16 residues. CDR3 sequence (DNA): TGTGCCAGCAGCCAAGATTTAGACCAGGGGAGCTATGGCTACACCTTC. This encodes CASSQDLDQGSYGYTF.